The 26 T cell receptor beta chains presented below share a single source sample, sequenced in a study of technical replicates of blood from a handful of donors. The protocol was immunoSEQ multiplex PCR, while the TCRdb copy is restricted to in-frame clones and leaves out a portion. This sample carries over 85,000 clones, roughly 93% of them seen once, and the ten largest clones take more than 0.2%. The sample comprised T cells isolated from PBMCs. All receptors derive from a human donor in good health.

This clone appeared once. This sequence joins TRBV6-6 and TRBJ1-1, with a possible D match to TRBD1 (6 bases). V was clipped by 6 bases and J by 1 base, with 18 bases between them. CDR1 is MNHNY and CDR2 is SVGAGI in the germline V gene (reference sequence). The CDR3 length is 16 residues. This CDR3 reads CASRPTGQRPNTEAFF. The DNA of the CDR3 is TGTGCCAGCAGGCCCACGGGACAAAGGCCGAACACTGAAGCTTTCTTT.

The chain carries TRBV6-5 and TRBJ2-7; weak D call: TRBD1 (5 bases). The germline V and J ends were trimmed by 11 bases and 2 bases, with 13 bases remaining between them. Germline CDR1 and CDR2: MNHEY and SVGAGI. The CDR3 runs 12 residues. CDR3 sequence (DNA): TGTGCCGCCTCTTCGGACACCTACGAGCAGTACTTC. The encoded protein is CAASSDTYEQYF.

The CDR3 bases are TGTGCCAGCTCACCACTAGTGTCTGAGACCCAGTACTTC. It codes for CASSPLVSETQYF. The rearrangement links TRBV18 to TRBJ2-5; no reliable D call. The CDR3 loop spans 13 amino acids. The germline V and J ends were trimmed by 1 base and 5 bases, with 8 bases remaining between them. Germline V lookup: CDR1 KGHSH, CDR2 LQKENI.

This clone has just a few counts. This sequence joins TRBV5-4 and TRBJ2-7; unclear D gene. V lost 2 bases and J 0 bases, leaving 9 bases between the germline ends. The germline V gene encodes CDR1 SGHNT and CDR2 YYREEE (reference sequence). This CDR3 contains 14 residues. The CDR3 sequence is CASSFSSSSYEQYF. CDR3 DNA: TGTGCCAGCAGCTTTTCTAGTAGCTCCTACGAGCAGTACTTC.

The chain is built from TRBV7-2 and TRBJ2-5, with D perhaps matching TRBD2 (6 bases). Per germline, CDR1 SGHTA and CDR2 FQGNSA. V was trimmed by 6 bases and J by 10 bases, leaving 15 bases between them. The CDR3 sequence is 12 residues long. The CDR3 loop reads CASRLYRDFQYF. In DNA form, the CDR3 reads TGTGCCAGCAGATTGTACCGGGACTTCCAGTACTTC.

This clone was seen once. The chain employs TRBV7-9 and TRBJ2-7; 7 bases agree with TRBD1. The CDR3 length is 16 residues. Trimming took 5 bases from V and 2 from J; bases not matched to a gene: 12. Germline V gene data show CDR1 as SEHNR and CDR2 as FQNEAQ (reference sequence). The CDR3 here is CASSEKLQGTPYEQYF. As DNA, the CDR3 is TGTGCCAGCAGCGAAAAGCTACAGGGGACGCCCTACGAGCAGTACTTC.

V usage is TRBV28 and J usage is TRBJ1-1, with 10 bases that match TRBD1. The CDR3 spans 15 residues. The V segment lost 3 bases and the J segment 3 bases; nucleotides outside the gene matches: 4. Germline V gene lookup returns CDR1 MDHEN and CDR2 SYDVKM. CDR3 loop: CASSFGTGVHTEAFF. CDR3 DNA sequence: TGTGCCAGCAGTTTCGGGACAGGGGTACACACTGAAGCTTTCTTT.

The chain links TRBV7-9 to TRBJ1-4, with 10 bases identical to TRBD1. J gave up 10 bases and V 6 bases, and 20 bases lay outside the gene matches. This CDR3 is 18 amino acids long. In germline, CDR1 is SEHNR, CDR2 FQNEAQ (reference sequence). Here the CDR3 DNA reads TGTGCCAGCAGAGCCGGGACAGGGGAATCGACGGGGGGGGTAAAACTGTTTTTT. It codes for CASRAGTGESTGGVKLFF.

This clone has only one observation. The genes are TRBV2 and TRBJ1-2, with a tentative D call TRBD1 (5 bases). Trimming removed 6 bases from V and 4 bases from J, with 12 bases in between. This CDR3 contains 13 residues. Per the germline V gene, CDR1 is SNHLY and CDR2 is FYNNEI. CDR3 loop: CASRGRDSYGYTF. The DNA of the CDR3 is TGTGCCAGCAGAGGACGGGACTCCTATGGCTACACCTTC.

Only one count was recorded for this clone. The chain has TRBV19 and TRBJ2-7; D gene uncertain. Germline CDR1 and CDR2: LNHDA and SQIVND (reference sequence). Trimming shortened V by 6 bases and J by 0 bases, and 12 bases separated the two germline ends. This CDR3 is 14 amino acids long. The DNA for the CDR3 is TGTGCCAGTAGCCCGACTTCGAGCTCCTACGAGCAGTACTTC. Protein sequence: CASSPTSSSYEQYF.

The chain employs TRBV18 and TRBJ1-2; 8 bases are shared with TRBD1. CDR1 is KGHSH, CDR2 LQKENI, per germline. The CDR3 extends over 14 amino acids. After removal of 2 bases from V and 5 bases from J, the junction contained 4 bases not matched to a gene. The CDR3 bases are TGTGCCAGCTCACCAGGCCAGGGGGCGTATGGCTACACCTTC. It is translated as CASSPGQGAYGYTF.

J is TRBJ2-1 and V is TRBV6-1; D uncertain. Trimming took 4 bases from V and 8 from J, leaving 9 bases between them. CDR1 and CDR2 from the germline V gene are MNHNS and SASEGT. The length of the CDR3 is 12 residues. CDR3 nucleotides: TGTGCCAGCAGTGGGATCAGCGATGAGCAGTTCTTC. Its translation: CASSGISDEQFF.

The rearrangement joins TRBV7-2 to TRBJ2-2; 7 bases match TRBD1. Germline CDR1 SGHTA, CDR2 FQGNSA. The CDR3 sequence is 17 residues long. The CDR3 DNA follows: TGTCCAAATGGGGCCGGGACAGCCTTTCTCGACACCGGGGAGCTGTTTTTT. Translated: CPNGAGTAFLDTGELFF.

This chain joins TRBV2 and TRBJ2-7; possible D gene TRBD2, 5 bases. The V end lost 3 bases, the J end lost 6 bases, and 12 bases lay between the germline ends. The CDR3 runs 13 residues. Germline lookup yields CDR1 SNHLY and CDR2 FYNNEI. The CDR3 DNA reads as TGTGCCAGCAGTGAGGGCAGGAGGTCCGAGCAGTACTTC. This gives the protein CASSEGRRSEQYF.

This chain joins TRBV25-1 and TRBJ2-1; 8 nucleotides line up with TRBD2. CDR1 and CDR2 from the germline V gene are MGHDK and SYGVNS. CDR3 length: 15 residues. J gave up 3 bases and V 7 bases, and 8 bases lay outside the gene matches. The CDR3, as DNA: TGTGCCAGCAACGGGGGCGGGAGGAACTACAATGAGCAGTTCTTC. This encodes CASNGGGRNYNEQFF.

This sequence joins TRBV5-1 and TRBJ2-2; maybe TRBD1 (6 bases). Trimming pared 4 bases from V and 0 bases from J, leaving 13 bases between. Germline CDR1 is SGHRS and CDR2 is YFSETQ. The CDR3 length is 16 residues. CDR3 nucleotide sequence: TGCGCCAGCAGCCTATGGTCAGGGGCGAACACCGGGGAGCTGTTTTTT. This sequence encodes CASSLWSGANTGELFF.

The chain uses TRBV5-1 and TRBJ1-1; TRBD1 is a possible D gene (5 bases). V lost 4 bases, J lost 5 bases, and 21 bases lay in between. The CDR3 extends over 16 amino acids. Looked up from germline, CDR1 is SGHRS and CDR2 is YFSETQ. The CDR3: CASSRGHGFGATEAFF. The CDR3 DNA reads as TGCGCCAGCAGCAGGGGCCACGGTTTTGGAGCAACTGAAGCTTTCTTT.

This clone was recorded a few times. The V and J genes are TRBV4-1 and TRBJ2-5; D perhaps matches TRBD2 (6 bases). Germline CDR1 and CDR2: MGHRA and YSYEKL. CDR3 length: 15 residues. Trimming cost V 1 base and J 3 bases, with 12 bases left between them. CDR3 in amino acids: CASSQATRMKETQYF. The CDR3 coding sequence is TGCGCCAGCAGCCAAGCGACTAGGATGAAAGAGACCCAGTACTTC.

The CDR3 nucleotides read TGCGCCAGCAGCTTCAACACAGATACGCAGTATTTT. It translates to CASSFNTDTQYF. The rearrangement uses TRBV5-1 and TRBJ2-3; D gene ambiguous. Germline V CDR1 and CDR2: SGHRS, YFSETQ. With 2 bases removed from V and 2 bases from J, the gap between germline ends came to 3 bases. The CDR3 is made up of 12 amino acids.

On this clone itself: The identical CDR3 is also encoded by other nucleotide sequences in the sample. The rearrangement uses TRBV6-5 and TRBJ2-3; 9 nucleotides agree with TRBD2. Germline loops: CDR1 MNHEY, CDR2 SVGAGI. The V and J ends lost 6 bases and 2 bases, in that order; junction bases with no gene match: 6. This CDR3 is built from 15 residues. CDR3 residues: CASSPLAGVTDTQYF. CDR3 sequence (DNA): TGTGCCAGCAGCCCACTAGCGGGTGTCACAGATACGCAGTATTTT.

The rearrangement uses TRBV7-2 and TRBJ2-5; the D gene is possibly TRBD1 (5 bases). CDR3 size: 12 residues. Trimming shortened V by 8 bases and J by 5 bases, and 12 bases separated the two germline ends. CDR1 is SGHTA and CDR2 is FQGNSA in the germline V gene. For the CDR3, the DNA is TGTGCCAGCCTAGGCAGGGCTGAGACCCAGTACTTC. It encodes CASLGRAETQYF. Full variable domain (rest looked up from reference TRBV7-2 and TRBJ2-5): GAGVSQSPSNKVTEKGKDVELRCDPISGHTALYWYRQSLGQGLEFLIYFQGNSAPDKSGLPSDRFSAERTGGSVSTLTIQRTQQEDSAVYLCASLGRAETQYFGPGTRLLVL.

The V call is TRBV10-1, the J call TRBJ2-5, with no clear D. Between the trimmed V and J ends, which lost 5 bases and 2 bases, there was a span of 9 bases. The germline V gene has CDR1 WNHNN and CDR2 SYGVQD (reference sequence). CDR3 length: 13 amino acids. CDR3 region: CASSYSVQETQYF. The CDR3, as DNA: TGCGCCAGCAGTTACTCTGTACAAGAGACCCAGTACTTC.

This clone was observed a handful of times. The V call is TRBV4-2, the J call TRBJ1-1; D unclear. From germline, CDR1 is LGHNA and CDR2 YNFKEQ. The CDR3 extends over 15 amino acids. The germline V and J ends were trimmed by 4 bases and 1 base, with 13 bases remaining between them. The CDR3 bases are TGTGCCAGCAGCCTAACTCTCCGCCAGAACACTGAAGCTTTCTTT. Translation: CASSLTLRQNTEAFF.

V usage is TRBV11-2 and J usage is TRBJ2-2; D is unclear. CDR1 is SGHAT, CDR2 FQNNGV, per germline. The V gene lost 4 bases and the J gene lost 6 bases, with 6 bases spanning the gap. This CDR3 has 12 residues. The CDR3, as DNA: TGTGCCAGCAGCTACGCGGCCGGGGAGCTGTTTTTT. Protein product: CASSYAAGELFF.

The CDR3 DNA follows: TGCAGCGCCCCGACAGGGTTCGGGGAAGCTTTCTTT. As protein: CSAPTGFGEAFF. V usage is TRBV29-1 and J usage is TRBJ1-1; TRBD1 aligns across 7 bases. Trimming at V came to 7 bases and at J to 8 bases, leaving 10 bases not matched to a gene. Germline V gives CDR1 SQVTM, CDR2 ANQGSEA. This CDR3 has 12 amino acids.

A single count supports this clone. V is TRBV5-1 and J is TRBJ1-1; D perhaps matches TRBD1 (5 bases). Trimming took off 1 base at V and 3 bases at J, with 7 bases between the two ends. Germline V gives CDR1 SGHRS, CDR2 YFSETQ. This CDR3 contains 13 residues. The CDR3 reads CASSLRGDTEAFF. CDR3 nucleotide sequence: TGCGCCAGCAGCTTGCGGGGGGACACTGAAGCTTTCTTT.